This T cell receptor beta chain was captured in a study of cytomegalovirus exposure and HLA in healthy donors. Study-level background: The same platform was used for the 100 to 150 validation repertoires and the 650 to 800 first-cohort repertoires, a later analysis reported.

Study results and limitations: It was found in a later analysis that first-cohort TCR clusters tended to co-occur in the 100 to 150 validation repertoires. The investigators catalogued some 160 TCR beta chains as cytomegalovirus-associated.

A few counts support this clone. No antigen is known for it. This sample also contains other DNA sequences that code for the same CDR3. The table came from immunoSEQ multiplex PCR; TCRdb's copy has only in-frame clones and leaves some out. The data show about 150,000 clones, roughly 91% seen once. Input material: PBMCs. The TCR comes from a woman younger than 35 in good health and CMV-seropositive.

The chain's CDR3 is CASSLQGNYGYTF. The CDR3 nucleotides are TGCGCCAGCAGCTTGCAGGGGAACTATGGCTACACCTTC. The rearrangement links TRBV5-1 to TRBJ1-2; TRBD1 might be the D (6 bases). The germline V gene has CDR1 SGHRS and CDR2 YFSETQ. The CDR3 covers 13 residues. Trimming left V 1 base short and J 2 bases short, with 6 bases between.